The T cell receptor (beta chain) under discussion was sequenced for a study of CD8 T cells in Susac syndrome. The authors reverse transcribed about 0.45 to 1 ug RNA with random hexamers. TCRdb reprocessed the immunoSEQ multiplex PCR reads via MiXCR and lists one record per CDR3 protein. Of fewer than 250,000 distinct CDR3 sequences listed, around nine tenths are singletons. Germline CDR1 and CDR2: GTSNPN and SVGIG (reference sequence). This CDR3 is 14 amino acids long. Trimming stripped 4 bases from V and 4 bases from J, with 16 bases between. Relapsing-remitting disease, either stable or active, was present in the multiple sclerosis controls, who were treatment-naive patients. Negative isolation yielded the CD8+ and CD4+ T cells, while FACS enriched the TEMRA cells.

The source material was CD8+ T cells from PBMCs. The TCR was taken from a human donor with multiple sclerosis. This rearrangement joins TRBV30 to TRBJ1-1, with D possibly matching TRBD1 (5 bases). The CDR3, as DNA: TGTGCCTGGAACGAAGGGGTTCTGGGCACTGAAGCTTTCTTT. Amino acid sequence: CAWNEGVLGTEAFF. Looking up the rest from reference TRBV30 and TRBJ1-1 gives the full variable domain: SQTIHQWPATLVQPVGSPLSLECTVEGTSNPNLYWYRQAAGRGLQLLFYSVGIGQISSEVPQNLSASRPQDRQFILSSKKLLLSDSGFYLCAWNEGVLGTEAFFGQGTRLTVV.